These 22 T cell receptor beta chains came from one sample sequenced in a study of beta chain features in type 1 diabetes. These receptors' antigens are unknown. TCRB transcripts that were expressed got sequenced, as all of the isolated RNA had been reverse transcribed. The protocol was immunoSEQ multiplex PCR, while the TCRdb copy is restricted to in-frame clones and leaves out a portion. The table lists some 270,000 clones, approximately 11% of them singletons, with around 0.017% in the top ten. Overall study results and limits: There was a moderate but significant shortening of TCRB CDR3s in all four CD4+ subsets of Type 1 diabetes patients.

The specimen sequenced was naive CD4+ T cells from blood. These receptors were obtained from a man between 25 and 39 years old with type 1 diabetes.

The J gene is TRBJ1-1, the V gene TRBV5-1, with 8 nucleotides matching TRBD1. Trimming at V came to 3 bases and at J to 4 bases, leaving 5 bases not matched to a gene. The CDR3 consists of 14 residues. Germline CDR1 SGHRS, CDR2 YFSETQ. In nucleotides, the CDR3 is TGCGCCAGCAGCTGGACAGGGAGTGGCACTGAAGCTTTCTTT. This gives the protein CASSWTGSGTEAFF. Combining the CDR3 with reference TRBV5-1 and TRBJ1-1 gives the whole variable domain KAGVTQTPRYLIKTRGQQVTLSCSPISGHRSVSWYQQTPGQGLQFLFEYFSETQRNKGNFPGRFSGRQFSNSRSEMNVSTLELGDSALYLCASSWTGSGTEAFFGQGTRLTVV.

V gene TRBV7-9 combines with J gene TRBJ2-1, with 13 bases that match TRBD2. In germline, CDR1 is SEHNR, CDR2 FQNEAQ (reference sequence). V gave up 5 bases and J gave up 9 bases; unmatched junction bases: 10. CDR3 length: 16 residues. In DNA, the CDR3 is TGTGCCAGCAGCCCTACTAGCGGGGGGGCGAGGATTGAGCAGTTCTTC. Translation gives CASSPTSGGARIEQFF.

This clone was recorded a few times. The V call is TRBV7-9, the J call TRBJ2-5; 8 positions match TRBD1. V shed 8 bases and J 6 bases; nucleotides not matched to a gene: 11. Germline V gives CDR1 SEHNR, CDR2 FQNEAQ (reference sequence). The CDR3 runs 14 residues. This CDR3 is CASPPDRGDKTQYF. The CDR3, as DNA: TGTGCCAGCCCCCCCGACAGGGGAGATAAGACCCAGTACTTC.

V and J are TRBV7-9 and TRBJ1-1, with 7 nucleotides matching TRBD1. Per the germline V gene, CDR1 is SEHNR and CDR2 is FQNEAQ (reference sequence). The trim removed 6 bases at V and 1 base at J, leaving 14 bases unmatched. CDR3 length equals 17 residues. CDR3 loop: CASRPRQGGLRNTEAFF. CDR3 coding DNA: TGTGCCAGCAGACCCCGACAGGGCGGCCTTAGGAACACTGAAGCTTTCTTT.

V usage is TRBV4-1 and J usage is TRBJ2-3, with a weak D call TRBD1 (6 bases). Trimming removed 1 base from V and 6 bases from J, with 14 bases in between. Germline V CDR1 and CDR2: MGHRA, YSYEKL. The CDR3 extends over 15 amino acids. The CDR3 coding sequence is TGCGCCAGCAGCCAAGTGGTGGTGGGGGCCGATACGCAGTATTTT. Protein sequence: CASSQVVVGADTQYF.

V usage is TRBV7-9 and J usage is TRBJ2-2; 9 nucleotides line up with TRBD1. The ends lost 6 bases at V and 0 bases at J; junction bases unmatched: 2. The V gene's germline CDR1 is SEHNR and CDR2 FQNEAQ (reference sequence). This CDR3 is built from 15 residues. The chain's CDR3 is CASSRQGANTGELFF. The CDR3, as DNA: TGTGCCAGCAGTCGACAGGGGGCGAACACCGGGGAGCTGTTTTTT.

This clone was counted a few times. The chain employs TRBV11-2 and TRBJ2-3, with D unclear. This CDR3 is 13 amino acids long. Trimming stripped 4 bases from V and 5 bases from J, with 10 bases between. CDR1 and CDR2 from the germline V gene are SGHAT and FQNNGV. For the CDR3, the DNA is TGTGCCAGCAGCTATCCCCCTGTAGATACGCAGTATTTT. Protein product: CASSYPPVDTQYF.

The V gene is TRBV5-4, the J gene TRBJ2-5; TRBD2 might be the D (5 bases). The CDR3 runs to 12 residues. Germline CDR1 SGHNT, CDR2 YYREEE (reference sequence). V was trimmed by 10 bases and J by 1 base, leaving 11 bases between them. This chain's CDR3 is CACTGFQETQYF. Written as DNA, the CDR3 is TGTGCCTGCACGGGGTTCCAAGAGACCCAGTACTTC.

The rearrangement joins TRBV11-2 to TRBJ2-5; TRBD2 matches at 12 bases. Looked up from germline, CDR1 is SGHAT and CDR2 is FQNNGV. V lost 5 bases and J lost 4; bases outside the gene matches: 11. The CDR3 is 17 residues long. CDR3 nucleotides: TGTGCCAGCAGCCCCTCCCTAGCGGGGGGGCCAGGAGAGACCCAGTACTTC. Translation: CASSPSLAGGPGETQYF.

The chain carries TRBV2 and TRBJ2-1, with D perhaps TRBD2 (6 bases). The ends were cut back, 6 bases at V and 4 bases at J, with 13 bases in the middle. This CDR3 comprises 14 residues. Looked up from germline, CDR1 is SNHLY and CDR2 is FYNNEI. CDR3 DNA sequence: TGTGCCAGCAGCCTCATAGGGACTTACAATGAGCAGTTCTTC. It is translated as CASSLIGTYNEQFF.

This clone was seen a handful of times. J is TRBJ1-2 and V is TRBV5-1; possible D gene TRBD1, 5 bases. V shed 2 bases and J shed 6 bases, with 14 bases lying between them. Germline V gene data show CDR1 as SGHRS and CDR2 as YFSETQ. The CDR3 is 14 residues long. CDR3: CASSLQEGHHGYTF. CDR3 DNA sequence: TGCGCCAGCAGCTTACAGGAGGGTCATCATGGCTACACCTTC.

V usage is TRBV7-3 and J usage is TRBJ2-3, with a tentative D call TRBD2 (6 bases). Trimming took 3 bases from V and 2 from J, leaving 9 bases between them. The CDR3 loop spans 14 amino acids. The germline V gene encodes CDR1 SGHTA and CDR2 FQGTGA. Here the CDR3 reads CASSLGLFTDTQYF. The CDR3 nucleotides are TGTGCCAGCAGCTTGGGACTTTTCACAGATACGCAGTATTTT.

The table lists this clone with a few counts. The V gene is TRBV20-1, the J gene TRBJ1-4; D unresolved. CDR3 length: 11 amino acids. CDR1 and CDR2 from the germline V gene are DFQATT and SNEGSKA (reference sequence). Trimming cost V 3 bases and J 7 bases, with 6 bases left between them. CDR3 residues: CSAREGEKLFF. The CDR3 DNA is TGCAGTGCTAGGGAGGGTGAAAAACTGTTTTTT.

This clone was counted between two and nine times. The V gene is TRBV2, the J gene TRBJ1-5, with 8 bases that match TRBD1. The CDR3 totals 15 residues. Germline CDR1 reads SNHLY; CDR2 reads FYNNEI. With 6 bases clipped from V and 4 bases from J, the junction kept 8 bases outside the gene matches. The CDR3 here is CASSGQGVGNQPQHF. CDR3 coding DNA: TGTGCCAGCAGCGGACAGGGCGTAGGGAATCAGCCCCAGCATTTT.

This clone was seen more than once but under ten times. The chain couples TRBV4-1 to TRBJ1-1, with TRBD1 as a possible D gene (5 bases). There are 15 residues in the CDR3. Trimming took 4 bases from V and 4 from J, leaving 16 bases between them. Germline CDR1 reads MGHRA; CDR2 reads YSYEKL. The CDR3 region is CASSRNGGGGTEAFF. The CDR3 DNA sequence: TGCGCCAGCAGCCGAAACGGGGGAGGAGGCACTGAAGCTTTCTTT.

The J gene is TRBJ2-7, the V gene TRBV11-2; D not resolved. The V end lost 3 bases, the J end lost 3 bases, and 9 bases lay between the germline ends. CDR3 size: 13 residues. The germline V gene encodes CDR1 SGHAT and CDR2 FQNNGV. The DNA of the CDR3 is TGTGCCAGCAGCTTCCCCAACAGCTACGAGCAGTACTTC. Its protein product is CASSFPNSYEQYF. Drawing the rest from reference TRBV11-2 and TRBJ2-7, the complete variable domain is EAGVAQSPRYKIIEKRQSVAFWCNPISGHATLYWYQQILGQGPKLLIQFQNNGVVDDSQLPKDRFSAERLKGVDSTLKIQPAKLEDSAVYLCASSFPNSYEQYFGPGTRLTVT.

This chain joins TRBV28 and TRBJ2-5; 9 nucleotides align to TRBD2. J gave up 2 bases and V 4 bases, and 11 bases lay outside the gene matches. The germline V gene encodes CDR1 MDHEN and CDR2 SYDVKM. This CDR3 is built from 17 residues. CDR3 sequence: CASSSPGAGGIQETQYF. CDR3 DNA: TGTGCCAGCAGTTCGCCCGGAGCGGGGGGAATACAAGAGACCCAGTACTTC.

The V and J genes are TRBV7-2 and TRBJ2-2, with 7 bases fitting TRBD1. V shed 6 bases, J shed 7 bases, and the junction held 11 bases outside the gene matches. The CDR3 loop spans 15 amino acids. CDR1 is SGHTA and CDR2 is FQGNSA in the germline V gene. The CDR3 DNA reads TGTGCCAGCAGTCCTTCCCGGGACAGCTTCGGGGAGCTGTTTTTT. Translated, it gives CASSPSRDSFGELFF.

CDR3 bases: TGTGCCAGCAGCTTAGCGCGGGGGGGCCTTCGCACAGATACGCAGTATTTT. Residues: CASSLARGGLRTDTQYF. The rearrangement joins TRBV7-9 to TRBJ2-3; 9 bases agree with TRBD2. This CDR3 comprises 17 residues. Germline assignment: CDR1 SEHNR and CDR2 FQNEAQ (reference sequence). V shed 0 bases and J 1 base; nucleotides not matched to a gene: 5.

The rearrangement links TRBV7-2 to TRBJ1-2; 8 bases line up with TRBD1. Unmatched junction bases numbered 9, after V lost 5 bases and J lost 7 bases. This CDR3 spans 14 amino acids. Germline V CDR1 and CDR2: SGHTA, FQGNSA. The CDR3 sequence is CASSRRTGQLGYTF. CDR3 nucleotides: TGTGCCAGCAGCCGACGGACAGGGCAACTTGGCTACACCTTC.

The CDR3 is CASSLSLHSIGEQYF. CDR3 sequence (DNA): TGTGCCAGCAGTCTCTCACTTCACTCTATCGGGGAGCAGTACTTC. The chain combines TRBV28 with TRBJ2-7; D uncertain. The CDR3 loop spans 15 amino acids. Germline V gene sequence: CDR1 MDHEN, CDR2 SYDVKM. Trimming stripped 5 bases from V and 7 bases from J, with 21 bases between.

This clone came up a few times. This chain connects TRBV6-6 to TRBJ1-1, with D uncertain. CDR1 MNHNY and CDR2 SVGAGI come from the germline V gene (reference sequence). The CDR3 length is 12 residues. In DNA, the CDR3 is TGTGCGTCCCGGGATTTGAACACTGAAGCTTTCTTT. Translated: CASRDLNTEAFF.